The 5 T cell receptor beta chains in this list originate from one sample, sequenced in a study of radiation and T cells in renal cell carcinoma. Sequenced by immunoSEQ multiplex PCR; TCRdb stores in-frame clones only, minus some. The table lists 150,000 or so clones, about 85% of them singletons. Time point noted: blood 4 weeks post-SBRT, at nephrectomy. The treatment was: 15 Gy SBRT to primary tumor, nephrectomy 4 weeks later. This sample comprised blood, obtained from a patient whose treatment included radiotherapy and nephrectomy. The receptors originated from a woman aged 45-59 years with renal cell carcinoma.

The CDR3 spells CASTPGGEQPQHF. DNA of the CDR3: TGCGCCAGCACTCCGGGGGGGGAGCAGCCCCAGCATTTT. This chain connects TRBV23-1 to TRBJ1-5, with TRBD1 as a possible D gene (5 bases). TRBV23-1 is recorded as an ORF, its role being uncertain. Trimming cost V 7 bases and J 7 bases, with 14 bases left between them. The CDR3 sequence is 13 residues long.

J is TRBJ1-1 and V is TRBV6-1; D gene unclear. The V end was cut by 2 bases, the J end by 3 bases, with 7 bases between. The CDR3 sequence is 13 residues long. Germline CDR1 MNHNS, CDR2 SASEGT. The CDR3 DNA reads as TGTGCCAGCAGTGAAACTATTTACACTGAAGCTTTCTTT. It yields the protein CASSETIYTEAFF.

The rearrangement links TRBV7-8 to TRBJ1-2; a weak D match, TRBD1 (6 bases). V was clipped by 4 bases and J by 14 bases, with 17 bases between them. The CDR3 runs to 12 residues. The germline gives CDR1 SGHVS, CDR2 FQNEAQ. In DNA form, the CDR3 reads TGTGCCAGCAGCTCCGGACAGTACGCTGTAACCTTC. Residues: CASSSGQYAVTF. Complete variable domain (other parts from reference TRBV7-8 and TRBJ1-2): GAGVSQSPRYKVAKRGQDVALRCDPISGHVSLFWYQQALGQGPEFLTYFQNEAQLDKSGLPSDRFFAERPEGSVSTLKIQRTQQEDSAVYLCASSSGQYAVTFGSGTRLTVV.

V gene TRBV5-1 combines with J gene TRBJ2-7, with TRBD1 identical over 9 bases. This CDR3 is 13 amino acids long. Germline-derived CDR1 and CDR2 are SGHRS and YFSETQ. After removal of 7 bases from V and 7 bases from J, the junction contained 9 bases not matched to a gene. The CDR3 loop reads CASGSGTGYEQYF. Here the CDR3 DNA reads TGCGCCAGCGGAAGCGGGACAGGGTATGAGCAGTACTTC.

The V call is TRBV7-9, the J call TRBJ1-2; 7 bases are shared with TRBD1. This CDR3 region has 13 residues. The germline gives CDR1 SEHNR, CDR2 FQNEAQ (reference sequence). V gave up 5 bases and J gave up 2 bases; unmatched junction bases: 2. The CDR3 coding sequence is TGTGCCAGCAGCCGGGACAGAAACTATGGCTACACCTTC. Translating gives CASSRDRNYGYTF.